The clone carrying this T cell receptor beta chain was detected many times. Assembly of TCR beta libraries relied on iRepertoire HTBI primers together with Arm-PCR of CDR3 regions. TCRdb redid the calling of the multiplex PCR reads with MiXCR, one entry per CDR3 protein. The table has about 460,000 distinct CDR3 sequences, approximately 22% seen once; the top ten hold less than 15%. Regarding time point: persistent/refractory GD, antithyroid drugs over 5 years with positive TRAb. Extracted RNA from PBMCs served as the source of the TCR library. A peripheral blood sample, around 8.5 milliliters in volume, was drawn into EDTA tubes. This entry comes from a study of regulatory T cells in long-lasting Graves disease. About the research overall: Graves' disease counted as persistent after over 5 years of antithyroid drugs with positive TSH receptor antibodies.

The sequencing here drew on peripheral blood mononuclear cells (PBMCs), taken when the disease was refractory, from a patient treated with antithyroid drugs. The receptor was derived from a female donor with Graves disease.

The CDR3 spells CASRGTTTNEKLFF. CDR3 in DNA: TGTGCCAGCAGGGGGACGACAACTAATGAAAAACTGTTTTTT. The rearrangement joins TRBV2 to TRBJ1-4, with a tentative D call TRBD1 (5 bases). Looked up from germline, CDR1 is SNHLY and CDR2 is FYNNEI. The CDR3 is 14 residues long. Trimming removed 6 bases at V and 0 bases at J, with 8 bases between.